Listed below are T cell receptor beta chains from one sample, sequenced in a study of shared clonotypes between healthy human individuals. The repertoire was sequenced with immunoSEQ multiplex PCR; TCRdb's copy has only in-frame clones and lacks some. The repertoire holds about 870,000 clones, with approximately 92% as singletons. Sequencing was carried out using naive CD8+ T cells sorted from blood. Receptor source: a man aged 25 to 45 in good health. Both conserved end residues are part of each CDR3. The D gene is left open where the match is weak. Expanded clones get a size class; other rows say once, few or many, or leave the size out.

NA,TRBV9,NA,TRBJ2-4,CASSVDGSLAKNIQYF,TGTGCCAGCAGCGTAGACGGATCATTAGCCAAAAACATTCAGTACTTC
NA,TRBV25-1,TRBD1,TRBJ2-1,CASSEVENRRTGYNEQFF,TGTGCCAGCAGTGAAGTCGAAAACCGTCGGACAGGCTACAATGAGCAGTTCTTC
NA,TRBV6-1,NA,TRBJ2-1,CASSERRLQNEQFF,TGTGCCAGCAGTGAACGGAGACTACAGAATGAGCAGTTCTTC
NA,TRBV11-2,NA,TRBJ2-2,CASRDVDTNTGELFF,TGTGCCAGCAGGGACGTGGACACGAACACCGGGGAGCTGTTTTTT
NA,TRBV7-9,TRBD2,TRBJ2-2,CASSFSHLAGGNTGELFF,TGTGCCAGCAGCTTTTCCCATCTAGCGGGAGGTAACACCGGGGAGCTGTTTTTT
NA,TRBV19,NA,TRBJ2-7,CASSNVRASYEQYF,TGTGCCAGTAGTAACGTTAGGGCTTCCTACGAGCAGTACTTC
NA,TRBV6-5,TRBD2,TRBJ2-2,CASSYSAGVGGELFF,TGTGCCAGCAGTTACTCCGCGGGAGTGGGCGGGGAGCTGTTTTTT
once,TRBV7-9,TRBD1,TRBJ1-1,CASSWGQGNTEAFF,TGTGCCAGCAGCTGGGGACAGGGGAACACTGAAGCTTTCTTT
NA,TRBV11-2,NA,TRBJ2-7,CATTHLPSYEQYF,TGTGCCACCACACACCTTCCTTCCTACGAGCAGTACTTC
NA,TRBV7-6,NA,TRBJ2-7,CASSSDWGEQYF,TGTGCCAGCAGTTCCGATTGGGGGGAGCAGTACTTC
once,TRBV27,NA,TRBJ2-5,CASSLLPGQETQYF,TGTGCCAGCAGTTTACTCCCAGGACAAGAGACCCAGTACTTC
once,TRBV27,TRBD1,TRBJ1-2,CASSTSGGAGYGYTF,TGTGCCAGCAGTACATCAGGGGGCGCAGGCTATGGCTACACCTTC
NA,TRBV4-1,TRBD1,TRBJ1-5,CASSQGQGAGQPQHF,TGCGCCAGCAGCCAAGGGCAGGGGGCCGGGCAGCCCCAGCATTTT
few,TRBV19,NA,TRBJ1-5,CASSEAGGDPGNQPQHF,TGTGCCAGTAGCGAAGCTGGGGGGGATCCAGGCAATCAGCCCCAGCATTTT
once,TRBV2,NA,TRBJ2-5,CASSEGDQVGGETQYF,TGTGCCAGCAGTGAAGGGGACCAAGTCGGGGGAGAGACCCAGTACTTC
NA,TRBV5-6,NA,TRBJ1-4,CASSLNPLAAPPLFF,TGTGCCAGCAGCTTGAACCCTCTGGCGGCTCCTCCGTTGTTTTTT
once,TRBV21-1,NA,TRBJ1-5,CASSKDGAGNSNQPQHF,TGTGCCAGCAGCAAAGACGGGGCGGGCAATAGCAATCAGCCCCAGCATTTT
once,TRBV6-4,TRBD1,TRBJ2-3,CASSGTVNSYTDTQYF,TGTGCCAGCAGCGGGACAGTCAACTCATACACAGATACGCAGTATTTT
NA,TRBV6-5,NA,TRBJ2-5,CASSATTGRETQYF,TGTGCCAGCAGCGCAACGACAGGAAGAGAGACCCAGTACTTC
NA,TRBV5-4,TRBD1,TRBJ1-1,CASRDLTGDTEAFF,TGTGCCAGCAGAGACTTGACAGGGGATACTGAAGCTTTCTTT
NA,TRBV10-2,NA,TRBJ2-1,CASSSGQYNEQFF,TGCGCCAGCAGTAGCGGGCAGTACAATGAGCAGTTCTTC
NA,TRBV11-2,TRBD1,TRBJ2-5,CASSQRTGVRAGETQYF,TGTGCCAGCAGCCAACGGACAGGGGTTCGGGCAGGTGAGACCCAGTACTTC
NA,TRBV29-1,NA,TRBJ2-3,CSVEPGTDTQYF,TGCAGCGTTGAACCGGGCACAGATACGCAGTATTTT
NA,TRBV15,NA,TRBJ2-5,CATSRDREFQETQYF,TGTGCCACCAGCAGAGATAGAGAGTTCCAAGAGACCCAGTACTTC
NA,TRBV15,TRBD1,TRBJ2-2,CATSRVGTGYTGELFF,TGTGCCACCAGCAGAGTGGGGACAGGGTACACCGGGGAGCTGTTTTTT
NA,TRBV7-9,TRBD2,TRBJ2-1,CASSLPTSGDYNEQFF,TGTGCCAGCAGCCTGCCAACTAGCGGGGATTACAATGAGCAGTTCTTC